These 11 T cell receptor beta chains share one sample of origin, sequenced in a study of control samples from healthy donors and cancer patients. TCRdb keeps only in-frame clones here, not all; method: immunoSEQ multiplex PCR. The sample includes roughly 130,000 clones, 91% of them seen just once. The sample taken for sequencing was blood. The receptors stem from a man between 18 and 35 years old in good health.

The chain joins TRBV12-3 or TRBV12-4 to TRBJ1-2, with a possible D match to TRBD1 (6 bases). The CDR3 covers 12 residues. V was pared by 7 bases and J by 3 bases, with 9 bases between. The CDR3 nucleotides are TGTGCCAGCACCCAGGGGTACTATGGCTACACCTTC. As protein: CASTQGYYGYTF.

V gene TRBV4-1 combines with J gene TRBJ2-1; 8 nucleotides match TRBD1. Germline V gene sequence: CDR1 MGHRA, CDR2 YSYEKL. Unmatched junction bases numbered 13, after V lost 4 bases and J lost 8 bases. The CDR3 totals 16 residues. In DNA, the CDR3 is TGCGCCAGCAGCCTCCGACAAGGACAGGGACCCTATGAGCAGTTCTTC. Residues: CASSLRQGQGPYEQFF.

This clone was observed a single time. The chain has TRBV7-2 and TRBJ2-3, with D perhaps matching TRBD2 (6 bases). V lost 3 bases to trimming and J lost 0 bases, with 13 bases between them. Germline V gene sequence: CDR1 SGHTA, CDR2 FQGNSA. The CDR3 extends over 16 amino acids. The CDR3 protein is CASSLNSGPSTDTQYF. CDR3 nucleotide sequence: TGTGCCAGCAGCTTGAATAGCGGACCGAGCACAGATACGCAGTATTTT.

V is TRBV4-1 and J is TRBJ2-4, with D possibly being TRBD2 (5 bases). The CDR3 totals 17 residues. The germline V gene encodes CDR1 MGHRA and CDR2 YSYEKL. V was cut by 0 bases and J by 2 bases, with 14 bases left in between. The CDR3 region has the DNA TGCGCCAGCAGCCAAGATCTACGGGAATGGACCAAAAACATTCAGTACTTC. This translates into CASSQDLREWTKNIQYF.

The chain employs TRBV28 and TRBJ1-1; 7 bases match TRBD1. This CDR3 comprises 14 residues. The V and J ends lost 2 bases and 3 bases, in that order; junction bases with no gene match: 3. From germline, CDR1 is MDHEN and CDR2 SYDVKM. The CDR3 DNA reads as TGTGCCAGCAGTTTAACAGGGGTGTACACTGAAGCTTTCTTT. It specifies CASSLTGVYTEAFF. Supplemented by reference TRBV28 and TRBJ1-1, the full variable domain reads DVKVTQSSRYLVKRTGEKVFLECVQDMDHENMFWYRQDPGLGLRLIYFSYDVKMKEKGDIPEGYSVSREKKERFSLILESASTNQTSMYLCASSLTGVYTEAFFGQGTRLTVV.

About this clone: Other nucleotide sequences in the sample specify the same CDR3. The genes are TRBV29-1 and TRBJ1-1, with 7 bases fitting TRBD1. This CDR3 has 12 residues. With V trimmed by 4 bases and J by 4 bases, 3 bases remained unmatched. Germline V gene data show CDR1 as SQVTM and CDR2 as ANQGSEA. CDR3 sequence reads: CSVGQGGTEAFF. In DNA form, the CDR3 reads TGCAGCGTTGGACAGGGAGGCACTGAAGCTTTCTTT.

The V gene is TRBV18, the J gene TRBJ2-2, with 14 bases matching TRBD2. The CDR3 sequence is 21 residues long. V dropped 0 bases and J dropped 2; count of bases not matched to a gene: 11. Germline CDR1 reads KGHSH; CDR2 reads LQKENI. Here the CDR3 reads CASSPPLGRTSGGPNTGELFF. CDR3 nucleotide sequence: TGTGCCAGCTCACCACCGCTCGGTAGGACTAGCGGGGGGCCCAACACCGGGGAGCTGTTTTTT.

CDR3 loop: CASSWGQGINGYTF. The CDR3 coding sequence is TGTGCCAGTAGTTGGGGACAGGGAATCAATGGCTACACCTTC. The chain joins TRBV19 to TRBJ1-2; 9 bases match TRBD1. J was trimmed by 6 bases and V by 5 bases; bases with no gene match: 7. The CDR3 runs 14 residues. CDR1 is LNHDA and CDR2 is SQIVND in the germline V gene (reference sequence).

The rearrangement joins TRBV6-5 to TRBJ2-2; D gene unclear. CDR3 length equals 12 residues. Trimming took 4 bases from V and 4 from J, leaving 4 bases between them. Germline loops: CDR1 MNHEY, CDR2 SVGAGI. CDR3 nucleotides: TGTGCCAGCAGTTCGCCCACCGGGGAGCTGTTTTTT. Translation gives CASSSPTGELFF.

This clone is termed medium-sized. The V call is TRBV5-6, the J call TRBJ2-2; unclear D gene. The CDR3 runs 12 residues. Trimming removed 3 bases from V and 1 base from J, with 1 base in between. The germline gives CDR1 SGHDT, CDR2 YYEEEE. The CDR3 sequence: CASSWNTGELFF. The CDR3 nucleotides read TGTGCCAGCAGCTGGAACACCGGGGAGCTGTTTTTT.

The table lists this clone with a count of one. The rearrangement uses TRBV5-1 and TRBJ1-1; D is undetermined. The CDR3 runs 13 residues. CDR1 SGHRS and CDR2 YFSETQ come from the germline V gene. V was shortened by 4 bases and J by 0 bases, with 7 bases between the two germline ends. In nucleotides, the CDR3 is TGCGCCAGCAGCGCGGACGTGAACACTGAAGCTTTCTTT. As protein: CASSADVNTEAFF.